Detailed here is one T cell receptor (beta chain). The antigen is not known. This CDR3 is built from 15 residues. Germline values: CDR1 SGHRS, CDR2 YFSETQ. V lost 4 bases and J lost 3, with 16 bases in between. Reverse transcribing all isolated RNA meant expressed TCRB transcripts were sequenced. The method was immunoSEQ multiplex PCR; TCRdb's version includes in-frame clones alone and lacks a portion of them. The table has 53,000 or so clones, under 75% seen once. The sample is drawn from a study of beta chain features in type 1 diabetes. Over 95% purity was reached by all sorted populations. Study results and caveats: For Type 1 diabetes patients, all four CD4+ subsets carried TCRB CDR3s that were moderately but significantly shorter.

This receptor was identified in a woman younger than 45 with type 1 diabetes. Input material: stem cell memory CD4+ T cells from blood. The chain couples TRBV5-1 to TRBJ1-2; D not certain. The CDR3 here is CASSVVPGFDYGYTF. The CDR3 region has the DNA TGCGCCAGCAGCGTAGTTCCGGGGTTCGACTATGGCTACACCTTC. Full variable domain (outside the CDR3, taken from reference TRBV5-1 and TRBJ1-2): KAGVTQTPRYLIKTRGQQVTLSCSPISGHRSVSWYQQTPGQGLQFLFEYFSETQRNKGNFPGRFSGRQFSNSRSEMNVSTLELGDSALYLCASSVVPGFDYGYTFGSGTRLTVV.